This T cell receptor (beta chain) is from a study of cytomegalovirus exposure and HLA in healthy donors. Note on this clone: Its antigen is undetermined.

Per the germline V gene, CDR1 is SEHNR and CDR2 is FQNEAQ (reference sequence). Between the trimmed V and J ends, which lost 5 bases and 0 bases, there was a span of 12 bases. The CDR3 has 15 amino acids. It was with 60 Vbeta and 13 Jbeta primers that the PCR ran. Generated by immunoSEQ multiplex PCR, the TCRdb table keeps only in-frame clones and is missing some. The table includes 200,000 to 250,000 clones, 70% to 90% detected once. Notes on the study in general: Prior analysis indicated that the majority of TCR beta V segments exhibited productivity approximately 90% or approximately 30% of the time. Fewer N-insertions than the roughly 670-donor mean were reportedly shown by an Asian-associated ancestry cluster in a later analysis. Under in vitro conditions, three CMV-associated chains were confirmed as specific for CMV antigens.

This TCR derives from a human donor in good health. Sequenced input: PBMCs. The chain links TRBV7-9 to TRBJ2-3; D is possibly TRBD1 (6 bases). The CDR3: CASSARTASTDTQYF. CDR3 DNA: TGTGCCAGCAGCGCCCGGACAGCTAGCACAGATACGCAGTATTTT.